These 23 T cell receptor beta chains originate from one sample sequenced in a study of identical twins. TCRdb passed the 5' RACE reads through MiXCR, listing each CDR3 protein once. The profile covers about 720,000 distinct CDR3 sequences, with 8.5% to 9% appearing a single time and 0.98% taken by the ten largest. The data were also submitted as part of a second study, on yellow fever vaccine responses in identical twins.

Material for sequencing was PBMCs. The receptors derive from a woman younger than 30 in good health.

This sequence joins TRBV6-1 and TRBJ2-5; D is perhaps TRBD1 or TRBD2 (5 bases each). Germline lookup yields CDR1 MNHNS and CDR2 SASEGT. V was trimmed by 8 bases and J by 5 bases, leaving 15 bases between them. The CDR3 runs to 13 residues. The CDR3 DNA reads TGTGCCAGCGAGAGGGGTTCGGGGGAGACCCAGTACTTC. Translating gives CASERGSGETQYF.

The J gene is TRBJ2-7, the V gene TRBV27; D is perhaps TRBD1 or TRBD2 (6 bases each). Germline assignment: CDR1 MNHEY and CDR2 SMNVEV (reference sequence). V was shortened by 3 bases and J by 4 bases, with 13 bases between the two germline ends. The CDR3 extends over 14 amino acids. CDR3 in DNA: TGTGCCAGCAGTTTCTCGGGGGCGAGGTACGAGCAGTACTTC. Protein: CASSFSGARYEQYF.

A few counts support this clonotype. The chain is built from TRBV7-2 and TRBJ2-7; TRBD2 is a possible D gene (5 bases). CDR1 SGHTA and CDR2 FQGNSA come from the germline V gene. Trimming stripped 5 bases from V and 4 bases from J, with 18 bases between. The CDR3 length is 15 residues. In nucleotides, the CDR3 is TGTGCCAGCAGCGTCCTGGCGGGCAGTCCTTACGAGCAGTACTTC. This encodes CASSVLAGSPYEQYF.

The rearrangement uses TRBV2 and TRBJ2-3; a weak D match, TRBD2 (5 bases). CDR1 and CDR2 from the germline V gene are SNHLY and FYNNEI. Trimming removed 6 bases from V and 0 bases from J, with 13 bases in between. The CDR3 is 15 amino acids. Here the CDR3 reads CASRERTVSTDTQYF. CDR3 sequence (DNA): TGTGCCAGCAGGGAGCGGACTGTTAGCACAGATACGCAGTATTTT.

This clonotype was seen many times. The chain combines TRBV29-1 with TRBJ2-7; no firm D call. V was cut by 4 bases and J by 6 bases, with 13 bases left in between. The CDR3 has 12 amino acids. Germline V gene data show CDR1 as SQVTM and CDR2 as ANQGSEA. The CDR3: CSVGGPEREQYF. The DNA for the CDR3 is TGCAGCGTTGGAGGCCCCGAACGCGAGCAGTACTTC.

The chain uses TRBV19 and TRBJ2-5; D is uncertain. V gave up 4 bases and J gave up 1 base, with 7 bases separating them. Germline CDR1 LNHDA, CDR2 SQIVND (reference sequence). The CDR3 extends over 13 amino acids. CDR3 bases: TGTGCCAGTAGTAGCCTTTCCCAAGAGACCCAGTACTTC. It codes for CASSSLSQETQYF.

This clonotype showed up just a few times. V is TRBV18 and J is TRBJ2-5, with D possibly matching TRBD1 (7 bases). V was shortened by 8 bases and J by 0 bases, with 19 bases between the two germline ends. The CDR3 sequence is 16 residues long. CDR1 KGHSH and CDR2 LQKENI come from the germline V gene. The CDR3 nucleotides read TGTGCCAGCCTCCCGCAACAGGGGAGGTACCAAGAGACCCAGTACTTC. This translates into CASLPQQGRYQETQYF.

This sequence joins TRBV14 and TRBJ2-2; the match to TRBD1 covers 9 bases. After removal of 3 bases from V and 8 bases from J, the junction contained 10 bases not matched to a gene. CDR1 is SGHDN, CDR2 FVKESK, per germline. The CDR3 contains 16 residues. CDR3 sequence: CASSHRNDRGIGELFF. Written as DNA, the CDR3 is TGTGCCAGCAGCCACCGAAATGACAGGGGGATAGGGGAGCTGTTTTTT.

This clonotype was seen repeatedly, ten times or more. The V call is TRBV4-2, the J call TRBJ2-7; either TRBD1 or TRBD2 may fit D (5 bases each). Trimming pared 2 bases from V and 1 base from J, leaving 9 bases between. Germline CDR1 reads LGHNA; CDR2 reads YNFKEQ. The CDR3 is 14 residues long. The CDR3 DNA reads as TGTGCCAGCAGCCAATCGGGGCAATCCTACGAGCAGTACTTC. It translates to CASSQSGQSYEQYF.

This clonotype was counted ten times or more. The CDR3 here is CASSSGNTIYF. In DNA form, the CDR3 reads TGTGCCAGCAGCTCTGGAAACACCATATATTTT. The chain couples TRBV7-2 to TRBJ1-3; D is uncertain. Trimming cost V 4 bases and J 2 bases, with 0 bases left between them. This CDR3 has 11 residues. CDR1 is SGHTA, CDR2 FQGNSA, per germline.

V is TRBV28 and J is TRBJ1-5; TRBD1 might be the D (5 bases). With 3 bases removed from V and 0 bases from J, the gap between germline ends came to 9 bases. The CDR3 is 15 amino acids. Germline CDR1 reads MDHEN; CDR2 reads SYDVKM. The chain's CDR3 is CASSLTALSNQPQHF. The CDR3 DNA sequence: TGTGCCAGCAGTTTGACAGCCCTTAGCAATCAGCCCCAGCATTTT.

This clonotype has ten or more counts. This chain connects TRBV24-1 to TRBJ1-1; tentative D call: TRBD1 (5 bases). Per the germline V gene, CDR1 is KGHDR and CDR2 is SFDVKD. Trimming left V 1 base short and J 2 bases short, with 10 bases between. This CDR3 spans 15 amino acids. The CDR3 nucleotides are TGTGCCACCAGTGATTTCGGGACGGTTAACACTGAAGCTTTCTTT. Protein sequence: CATSDFGTVNTEAFF.

This clonotype was counted many times. The chain recombines TRBV2 with TRBJ2-1, with a possible D match to TRBD1 (6 bases). Germline V lookup: CDR1 SNHLY, CDR2 FYNNEI. Trimming stripped 8 bases from V and 0 bases from J, with 20 bases between. This CDR3 region has 17 residues. CDR3 loop: CASRPAIGGSSYNEQFF. In DNA, the CDR3 is TGTGCCAGCCGTCCGGCAATAGGGGGAAGCTCCTACAATGAGCAGTTCTTC.

This clonotype was seen ten or more times. The V call is TRBV4-3, the J call TRBJ2-1; D remains ambiguous. This CDR3 has 15 residues. Germline values: CDR1 LGHNA, CDR2 YSLEER. Trimming shortened V by 0 bases and J by 0 bases, and 6 bases separated the two germline ends. CDR3 protein: CASSQDLSSYNEQFF. The CDR3 DNA sequence: TGCGCCAGCAGCCAAGACCTGAGCTCCTACAATGAGCAGTTCTTC.

This clonotype was seen ten or more times. This chain connects TRBV5-1 to TRBJ2-1, with 9 bases identical to TRBD2. Looked up from germline, CDR1 is SGHRS and CDR2 is YFSETQ. The CDR3 is made up of 16 amino acids. Trimming removed 1 base from V and 9 bases from J; junction bases left unmatched: 11. CDR3 nucleotide sequence: TGCGCCAGCAGCTTGCAGGGCGGTAGCGGGAGTAGTGAGCAGTTCTTC. It translates to CASSLQGGSGSSEQFF. The full variable domain, completed using reference TRBV5-1 and TRBJ2-1, is KAGVTQTPRYLIKTRGQQVTLSCSPISGHRSVSWYQQTPGQGLQFLFEYFSETQRNKGNFPGRFSGRQFSNSRSEMNVSTLELGDSALYLCASSLQGGSGSSEQFFGPGTRLTVL.

This clonotype was observed at least ten times. CDR3 protein: CASSLAGLGGETQYF. For the CDR3, the DNA is TGCGCCAGCAGCTTGGCGGGACTAGGGGGAGAGACCCAGTACTTC. This chain uses TRBV5-1 with TRBJ2-5; 8 nucleotides align to TRBD2. With V trimmed by 0 bases and J by 4 bases, 5 bases remained unmatched. The CDR3 length is 15 residues. CDR1 is SGHRS, CDR2 YFSETQ, per germline.

This clonotype was seen a few times. In DNA form, the CDR3 reads TGCAGCGTTGATTTTTCACCGGGGGGAGGAGGGGAGCTGTTTTTT. Residues: CSVDFSPGGGGELFF. This chain joins TRBV29-1 and TRBJ2-2; 7 bases match TRBD2. The CDR3 sequence is 15 residues long. Looked up from germline, CDR1 is SQVTM and CDR2 is ANQGSEA. With V trimmed by 3 bases and J by 8 bases, 12 bases remained unmatched.

Here the CDR3 reads CAISEGLATDTQYF. For the CDR3, the DNA is TGTGCCATCAGTGAGGGACTAGCGACAGATACGCAGTATTTT. The chain joins TRBV10-3 to TRBJ2-3, with TRBD2 identical over 9 bases. This CDR3 contains 14 residues. CDR1 and CDR2 from the germline V gene are ENHRY and SYGVKD. V lost 2 bases to trimming and J lost 3 bases; unmatched junction nucleotides: 0.

This clonotype has at least ten counts. The chain carries TRBV5-1 and TRBJ2-7; D is possibly TRBD1 (5 bases). V shed 0 bases and J shed 0 bases, with 10 bases lying between them. This CDR3 contains 15 residues. Germline CDR1 and CDR2: SGHRS and YFSETQ. The CDR3 DNA reads TGCGCCAGCAGCTTGGTCCCGGACAACTCCTACGAGCAGTACTTC. Protein: CASSLVPDNSYEQYF.

The chain employs TRBV4-3 and TRBJ2-7, with TRBD2 as a possible D gene (5 bases). V lost 0 bases, J lost 3 bases, and 15 bases lay in between. CDR3 size: 16 residues. The germline gives CDR1 LGHNA, CDR2 YSLEER. CDR3 nucleotide sequence: TGCGCCAGCAGCCAAGACCGGGCCGAAGGGAGCTACGAGCAGTACTTC. Translating it yields CASSQDRAEGSYEQYF.

V and J are TRBV7-9 and TRBJ2-3, with 8 bases identical to TRBD1. Germline V CDR1 and CDR2: SEHNR, FQNEAQ (reference sequence). V was clipped by 3 bases and J by 5 bases; unmatched bases: 13. This CDR3 has 17 residues. CDR3 nucleotide sequence: TGTGCCAGCAGCTTTCTATCCCCGGACAGGGATAGAGATACGCAGTATTTT. This translates into CASSFLSPDRDRDTQYF.

This chain uses TRBV6-5 with TRBJ2-1; D not resolved. Per the germline V gene, CDR1 is MNHEY and CDR2 is SVGAGI. CDR3 length equals 15 residues. Trimming cost V 0 bases and J 2 bases, with 8 bases left between them. CDR3 DNA sequence: TGTGCCAGCAGTTACTCTATTCCAGCCTACAATGAGCAGTTCTTC. Translating it yields CASSYSIPAYNEQFF.

The chain is built from TRBV24-1 and TRBJ2-2; TRBD1 matches 10 bases. Germline V gene data show CDR1 as KGHDR and CDR2 as SFDVKD. The J segment lost 7 bases and the V segment lost 10 bases, leaving 5 bases of the junction unmatched. The CDR3 spans 13 residues. The DNA of the CDR3 is TGTGCCACAGGGACAGGGGCGATCGGGGAGCTGTTTTTT. It codes for CATGTGAIGELFF.